This T cell receptor beta chain appears in the sequencing data of a study of blood T cells in healthy people across ages. The germline gives CDR1 SGHTA, CDR2 FQGTGA. CDR3 length equals 14 residues. Trimming at V came to 2 bases and at J to 11 bases, leaving 11 bases not matched to a gene. It was with a sample-barcoded 5' primer and a J-beta primer mix that a second PCR of about 7 to 12 cycles was run. A single record per CDR3 protein comes from TCRdb applying MiXCR to the 5' RACE reads. The sample records about 970,000 distinct CDR3 sequences, 51% being singletons. The sample comprised blood. The TCR originated in a woman between 55 and 75 years old in good health. The rearrangement uses TRBV7-3 and TRBJ2-5, with 7 bases matching TRBD2. CDR3 in DNA: TGTGCCAGCAGCTTAGAGCGGGACCGAAATGAGCAGTACTTC. Translated, it gives CASSLERDRNEQYF.